These 3 T cell receptor beta chains were all obtained from the same sample, sequenced in a study of blood T cell repertoires in COVID-19. The assay was immunoSEQ multiplex PCR, and TCRdb's table has in-frame clones only and misses some. The data hold roughly 400,000 clones, with nearly 90% observed a single time. The sample comprised PBMCs or T cells enriched from blood (not recorded which). These receptors were collected from a woman in her late teens or twenties who had been exposed to COVID-19.

This clone turned up a few times. The chain links TRBV29-1 to TRBJ2-3; 10 nucleotides align to TRBD2. Trimming cost V 7 bases and J 2 bases; bases outside gene matches: 3. The V gene's germline CDR1 is SQVTM and CDR2 ANQGSEA. The CDR3 is 13 amino acids. DNA for the CDR3: TGCAGCGGAGCGGGAGGGCCCACAGATACGCAGTATTTT. It translates to CSGAGGPTDTQYF.

The chain couples TRBV28 to TRBJ1-1, with 9 bases fitting TRBD1. Germline V CDR1 and CDR2: MDHEN, SYDVKM. There are 14 residues in the CDR3. J lost 10 bases, V lost 6 bases, and 12 bases had no gene match. The DNA for the CDR3 is TGTGCCAGCAGATCCGGGACAGGGACTTTATCAGCTTTCTTT. Translated, it gives CASRSGTGTLSAFF.

This clone was found a few times. This same CDR3 is encoded by further DNA sequences in the sample. The V gene is TRBV10-2, the J gene TRBJ1-6, with 7 bases identical to TRBD1. CDR3 size: 14 residues. Germline trimming cut 6 bases from V and 6 bases from J; bases unmatched to any gene: 5. Germline CDR1 is WSHSY and CDR2 is SAAADI. In DNA, the CDR3 is TGCGCCAGCAGGCCAGGGACAGCTAATTCACCCCTCCACTTT. Protein product: CASRPGTANSPLHF.